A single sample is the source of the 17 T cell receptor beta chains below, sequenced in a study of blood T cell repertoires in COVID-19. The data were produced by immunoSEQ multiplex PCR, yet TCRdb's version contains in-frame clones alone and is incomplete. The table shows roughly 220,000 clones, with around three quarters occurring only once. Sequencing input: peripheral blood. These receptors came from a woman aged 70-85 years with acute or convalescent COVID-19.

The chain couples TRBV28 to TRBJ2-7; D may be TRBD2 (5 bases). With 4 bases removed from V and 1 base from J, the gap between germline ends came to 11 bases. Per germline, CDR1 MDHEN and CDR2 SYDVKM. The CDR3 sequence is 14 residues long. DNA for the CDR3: TGTGCCAGCAGTTCTCTGGACTCATCCTACGAGCAGTACTTC. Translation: CASSSLDSSYEQYF.

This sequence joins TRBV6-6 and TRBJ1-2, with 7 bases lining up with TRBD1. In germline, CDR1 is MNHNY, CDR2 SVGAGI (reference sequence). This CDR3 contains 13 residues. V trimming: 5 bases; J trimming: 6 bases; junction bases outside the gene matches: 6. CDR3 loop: CASSRTGTDGYTF. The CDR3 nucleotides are TGTGCCAGCAGTCGAACCGGGACAGATGGCTACACCTTC.

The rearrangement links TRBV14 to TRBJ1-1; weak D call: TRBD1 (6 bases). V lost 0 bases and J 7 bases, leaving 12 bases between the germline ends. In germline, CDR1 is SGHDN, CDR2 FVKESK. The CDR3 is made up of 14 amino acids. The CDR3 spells CASSQDWADSEAFF. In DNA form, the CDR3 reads TGTGCCAGCAGCCAAGATTGGGCGGACAGTGAAGCTTTCTTT. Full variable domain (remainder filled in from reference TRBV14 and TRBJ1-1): EAGVTQFPSHSVIEKGQTVTLRCDPISGHDNLYWYRRVMGKEIKFLLHFVKESKQDESGMPNNRFLAERTGGTYSTLKVQPAELEDSGVYFCASSQDWADSEAFFGQGTRLTVV.

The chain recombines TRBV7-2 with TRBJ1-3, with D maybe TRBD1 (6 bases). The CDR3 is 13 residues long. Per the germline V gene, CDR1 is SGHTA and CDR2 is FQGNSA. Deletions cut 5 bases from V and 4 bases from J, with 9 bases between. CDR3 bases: TGTGCCAGCAGCAACAGGGTCGGAAACACCATATATTTT. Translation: CASSNRVGNTIYF.

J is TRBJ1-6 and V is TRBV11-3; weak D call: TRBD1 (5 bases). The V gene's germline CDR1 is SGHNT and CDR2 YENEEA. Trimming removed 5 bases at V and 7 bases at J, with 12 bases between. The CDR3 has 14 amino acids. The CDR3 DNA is TGTGCCAGCAGCGCGGGACGGTCGAATTCACCCCTCCACTTT. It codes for CASSAGRSNSPLHF.

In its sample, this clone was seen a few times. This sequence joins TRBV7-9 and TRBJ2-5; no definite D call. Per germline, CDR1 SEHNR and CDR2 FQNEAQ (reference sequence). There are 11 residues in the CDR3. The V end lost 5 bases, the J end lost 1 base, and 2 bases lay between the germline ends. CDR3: CASSRQETQYF. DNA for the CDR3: TGTGCCAGCAGCCGCCAAGAGACCCAGTACTTC.

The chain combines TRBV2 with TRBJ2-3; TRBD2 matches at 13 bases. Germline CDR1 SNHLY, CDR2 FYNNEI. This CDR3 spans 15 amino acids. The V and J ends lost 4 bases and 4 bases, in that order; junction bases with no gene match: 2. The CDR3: CASSVLAGGADTQYF. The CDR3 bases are TGTGCCAGCAGTGTACTAGCGGGAGGGGCAGATACGCAGTATTTT. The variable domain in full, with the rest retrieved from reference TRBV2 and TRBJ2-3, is EPEVTQTPSHQVTQMGQEVILRCVPISNHLYFYWYRQILGQKVEFLVSFYNNEISEKSEIFDDQFSVERPDGSNFTLKIRSTKLEDSAMYFCASSVLAGGADTQYFGPGTRLTVL.

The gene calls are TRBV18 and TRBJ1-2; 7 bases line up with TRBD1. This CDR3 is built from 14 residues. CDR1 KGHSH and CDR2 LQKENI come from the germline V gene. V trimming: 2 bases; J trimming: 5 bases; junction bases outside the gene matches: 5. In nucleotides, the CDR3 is TGTGCCAGCTCACCAACGGGACAGCAGTATGGCTACACCTTC. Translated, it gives CASSPTGQQYGYTF.

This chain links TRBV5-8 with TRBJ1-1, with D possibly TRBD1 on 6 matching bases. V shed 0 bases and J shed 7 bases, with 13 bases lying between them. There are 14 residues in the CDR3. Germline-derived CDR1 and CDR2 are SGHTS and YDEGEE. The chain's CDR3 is CASSLGPRGYEAFF. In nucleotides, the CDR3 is TGTGCCAGCAGCTTGGGCCCTAGGGGGTATGAAGCTTTCTTT.

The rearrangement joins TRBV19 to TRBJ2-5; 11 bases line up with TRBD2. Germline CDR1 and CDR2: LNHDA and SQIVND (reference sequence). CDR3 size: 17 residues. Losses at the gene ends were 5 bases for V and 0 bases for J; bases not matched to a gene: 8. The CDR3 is CASSVTGTSGYQETQYF. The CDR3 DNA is TGTGCCAGTAGTGTAACCGGGACTAGCGGATACCAAGAGACCCAGTACTTC.

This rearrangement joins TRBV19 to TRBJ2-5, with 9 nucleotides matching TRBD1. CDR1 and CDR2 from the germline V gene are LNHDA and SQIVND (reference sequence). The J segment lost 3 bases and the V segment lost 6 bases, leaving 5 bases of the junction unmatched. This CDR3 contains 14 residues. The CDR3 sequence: CASSRGQGEETQYF. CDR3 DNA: TGTGCCAGTAGCCGGGGACAGGGAGAAGAGACCCAGTACTTC.

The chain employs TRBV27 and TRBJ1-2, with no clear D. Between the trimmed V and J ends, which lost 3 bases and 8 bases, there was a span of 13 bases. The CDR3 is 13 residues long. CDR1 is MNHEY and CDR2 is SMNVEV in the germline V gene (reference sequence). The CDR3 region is CASSFGALRGYTF. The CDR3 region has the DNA TGTGCCAGCAGTTTTGGAGCCCTACGGGGCTACACCTTC.

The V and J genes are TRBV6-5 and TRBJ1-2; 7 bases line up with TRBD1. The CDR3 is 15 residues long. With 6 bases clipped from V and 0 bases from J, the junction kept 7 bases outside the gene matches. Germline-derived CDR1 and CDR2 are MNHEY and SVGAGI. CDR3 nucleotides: TGTGCCAGCAGGCCGGGACAGTTAGCTAACTATGGCTACACCTTC. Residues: CASRPGQLANYGYTF.

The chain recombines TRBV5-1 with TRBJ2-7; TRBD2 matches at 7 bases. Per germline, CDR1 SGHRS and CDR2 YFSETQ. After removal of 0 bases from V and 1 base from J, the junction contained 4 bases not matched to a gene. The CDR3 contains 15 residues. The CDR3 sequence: CASSLAGTNSYEQYF. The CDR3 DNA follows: TGCGCCAGCAGCTTGGCCGGGACTAATTCCTACGAGCAGTACTTC.

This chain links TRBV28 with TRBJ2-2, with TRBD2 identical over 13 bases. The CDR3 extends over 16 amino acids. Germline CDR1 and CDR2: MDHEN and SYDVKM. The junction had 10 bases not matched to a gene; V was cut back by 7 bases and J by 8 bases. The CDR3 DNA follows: TGTGCCAGCAACCCTCATAGGACTAGCGGGAGTGGGGAGCTGTTTTTT. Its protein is CASNPHRTSGSGELFF.

The CDR3: CASRGQDPSTDTQYF. CDR3 nucleotide sequence: TGTGCCAGCAGGGGACAGGACCCTAGCACAGATACGCAGTATTTT. The chain has TRBV28 and TRBJ2-3, with 8 bases matching TRBD1. This CDR3 is 15 amino acids long. Losses at the gene ends were 6 bases for V and 0 bases for J; bases not matched to a gene: 5. Germline CDR1 is MDHEN and CDR2 is SYDVKM.

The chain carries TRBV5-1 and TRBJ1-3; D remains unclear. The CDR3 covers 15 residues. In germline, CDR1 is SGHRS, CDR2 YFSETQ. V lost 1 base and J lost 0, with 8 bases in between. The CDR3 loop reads CASSLTGNSGNTIYF. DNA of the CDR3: TGCGCCAGCAGCTTGACGGGTAACTCTGGAAACACCATATATTTT. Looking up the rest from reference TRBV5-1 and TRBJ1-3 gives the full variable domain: KAGVTQTPRYLIKTRGQQVTLSCSPISGHRSVSWYQQTPGQGLQFLFEYFSETQRNKGNFPGRFSGRQFSNSRSEMNVSTLELGDSALYLCASSLTGNSGNTIYFGEGSWLTVV.